This is a list of T cell receptor beta chains from one sample in a study of blood T cell repertoires in COVID-19. Assay used: immunoSEQ multiplex PCR; TCRdb lists only in-frame clones, some missing. The sample yields 68,000 or so clones, 70% to 90% seen once. Sequenced: peripheral blood. Receptor source: a woman aged 45 to 65 with COVID-19, enrolled during active disease. CDR3s include the opening cysteine and the closing phenylalanine or tryptophan. The D gene is left open where the match is weak. The size of a clone is reported for some rows only, either as once, few or many, or as a class for expanded clones.

V	D	J	size	CDR3	DNA
TRBV27	-	TRBJ2-2	-	CASSLSGRRYPTGELFF	TGTGCCAGCAGCCTTAGTGGTCGGAGGTACCCCACCGGGGAGCTGTTTTTT
TRBV4-1	-	TRBJ2-3	-	CASSQEGPGSTSTDTQYF	TGCGCCAGCAGCCAAGAAGGGCCAGGGTCGACTAGCACAGATACGCAGTATTTT
TRBV14	TRBD2	TRBJ2-5	-	CASSQLLAGQETQYF	TGTGCCAGCAGCCAATTACTAGCGGGGCAAGAGACCCAGTACTTC
TRBV19	TRBD1	TRBJ1-5	-	CASSIGGGYQPQHF	TGTGCCAGTAGTATAGGAGGGGGCTATCAGCCCCAGCATTTT
TRBV14	TRBD2	TRBJ2-1	-	CASRNSGSNEQFF	TGTGCCAGCCGCAATAGCGGGAGTAATGAGCAGTTCTTC
TRBV28	-	TRBJ1-3	-	CASRGAGQSSGNTIYF	TGTGCCAGCAGGGGGGCAGGGCAAAGCTCTGGAAACACCATATATTTT
TRBV5-4	-	TRBJ2-1	-	CASSLDLTSYNEQFF	TGTGCCAGCAGCCTCGACTTGACCTCCTACAATGAGCAGTTCTTC
TRBV18	-	TRBJ2-2	few	CASLRTGTGELFF	TGTGCCAGCTTACGAACGGGGACCGGGGAGCTGTTTTTT
TRBV24-1	TRBD2	TRBJ2-2	-	CATSDTLAGANTGELFF	TGTGCCACCAGTGATACCCTAGCGGGAGCGAACACCGGGGAGCTGTTTTTT
TRBV28	TRBD1	TRBJ1-1	-	CASSLIGTGGTEAFF	TGTGCCAGCAGTTTAATAGGGACAGGGGGAACTGAAGCTTTCTTT
TRBV24-1	-	TRBJ1-2	-	CATSEGGGYGYTF	TGTGCCACCAGTGAGGGAGGAGGCTATGGCTACACCTTC
TRBV6-1	TRBD2	TRBJ2-7	once	CASSEAPEGGRSEQYF	TGTGCCAGCAGTGAAGCCCCTGAGGGAGGGAGATCCGAGCAGTACTTC
TRBV6-2/TRBV6-3	-	TRBJ2-7	-	CASSYGGASYEQYF	TGTGCCAGCAGTTACGGGGGCGCATCCTACGAGCAGTACTTC
TRBV7-2	-	TRBJ2-1	once	CASSLGLAGQNEQFF	TGTGCCAGCAGCTTGGGCTTAGCGGGACAGAATGAGCAGTTCTTC
TRBV19	-	TRBJ2-1	-	CASSIGTGGDEQFF	TGTGCCAGTAGTATAGGAACAGGTGGGGATGAGCAGTTCTTC
TRBV5-1	-	TRBJ2-1	-	CASSSLAERGNEQFF	TGCGCCAGCAGCTCCTTAGCGGAACGGGGGAATGAGCAGTTCTTC
TRBV10-3	TRBD1	TRBJ1-6	-	CAIRPGQQNSPLHF	TGTGCCATCAGACCGGGACAGCAAAATTCACCCCTCCACTTT
TRBV7-2	-	TRBJ2-2	-	CASRLRGTGELFF	TGTGCCAGCAGACTAAGGGGGACCGGGGAGCTGTTTTTT
TRBV27	TRBD2	TRBJ2-7	-	CASSSTLTSASSYEQYF	TGTGCCAGCAGTTCGACCCTCACTAGCGCCTCCTCCTACGAGCAGTACTTC
TRBV29-1	TRBD2	TRBJ2-1	-	CSGGLANNEQFF	TGCAGCGGGGGACTAGCCAACAATGAGCAGTTCTTC
TRBV3-1/TRBV3-2	TRBD2	TRBJ2-1	-	CASSPSLAGGHSVGNEQFF	TGTGCCAGCAGCCCCTCGCTAGCGGGAGGCCACTCCGTGGGTAATGAGCAGTTCTTC
TRBV6-2/TRBV6-3	-	TRBJ1-1	-	CASSLDPRALNTEAFF	TGTGCCAGCAGCTTAGACCCCAGGGCCTTGAACACTGAAGCTTTCTTT
TRBV5-4	-	TRBJ2-5	-	CASSLAGVETQYF	TGTGCCAGCAGCTTGGCGGGAGTGGAGACCCAGTACTTC
TRBV25-1	-	TRBJ1-5	-	CASSVLRQGFYQPQHF	TGTGCCAGCAGTGTTTTAAGGCAGGGCTTTTATCAGCCCCAGCATTTT
TRBV24-1	-	TRBJ2-1	-	CATMGASSYNEQFF	TGTGCCACCATGGGGGCGAGCTCCTACAATGAGCAGTTCTTC
TRBV4-2	-	TRBJ1-2	-	CASSPNGDSSYGYTF	TGTGCCAGCAGCCCGAACGGAGACAGCAGTTATGGCTACACCTTC
TRBV5-1	-	TRBJ2-7	-	CASRLDFPSTYEQYF	TGCGCCAGCAGACTGGACTTTCCATCCACCTACGAGCAGTACTTC
TRBV19	-	TRBJ2-1	-	CASRGGVSYNEQFF	TGTGCCAGTAGGGGGGGAGTTTCCTACAATGAGCAGTTCTTC
TRBV6-5	TRBD2	TRBJ2-3	once	CASKLTGLRGGTQYF	TGTGCCAGCAAACTTACAGGGCTGCGGGGGGGTACGCAGTATTTT
TRBV11-2	TRBD2	TRBJ2-5	-	CASSLDTRGLAGAETQYF	TGTGCCAGCAGCTTAGATACCCGGGGACTAGCGGGAGCAGAGACCCAGTACTTC
TRBV28	TRBD1	TRBJ2-7	-	CASRDRGSRYEQYF	TGTGCCAGCAGAGACAGGGGCTCAAGATACGAGCAGTACTTC
TRBV5-6	TRBD1	TRBJ1-6	-	CASSGNRGLHF	TGTGCCAGCAGCGGAAACAGGGGGCTCCACTTT
TRBV5-1	-	TRBJ2-1	-	CASSQAVRGEQFF	TGCGCCAGCAGCCAGGCGGTTAGGGGAGAGCAGTTCTTC
TRBV9	-	TRBJ1-3	once	CASSVTGTNSGNTIYF	TGTGCCAGCAGCGTTACGGGGACAAACTCTGGAAACACCATATATTTT
TRBV5-5	-	TRBJ1-2	-	CASSSGDRGPFGNGYTF	TGTGCCAGCAGCTCGGGGGATAGGGGTCCCTTCGGGAATGGCTACACCTTC
TRBV7-2	TRBD1	TRBJ1-1	-	CASSWTGNTEAFF	TGTGCCAGCAGCTGGACAGGGAACACTGAAGCTTTCTTT
TRBV3-1/TRBV3-2	TRBD2	TRBJ2-2	-	CASSQVGGLGELFF	TGTGCCAGCAGCCAAGTGGGAGGGCTCGGGGAGCTGTTTTTT
TRBV12-3/TRBV12-4	-	TRBJ2-1	-	CASSPGGGEQFF	TGTGCCAGCAGCCCCGGGGGAGGTGAGCAGTTCTTC
TRBV19	-	TRBJ1-6	-	CASSPGAIYNSPLHF	TGTGCCAGTAGCCCAGGGGCCATCTATAATTCACCCCTCCACTTT
TRBV5-4	-	TRBJ2-3	few	CASSPSWGQDTQYF	TGTGCCAGCAGCCCCTCCTGGGGGCAAGATACGCAGTATTTT
TRBV9	TRBD2	TRBJ2-3	-	CASAASGPSTDTQYF	TGTGCCAGCGCCGCTAGCGGGCCTAGCACAGATACGCAGTATTTT
TRBV5-4	-	TRBJ1-5	-	CASLGTENQPQHF	TGTGCCAGCCTAGGGACTGAAAATCAGCCCCAGCATTTT
TRBV6-5	TRBD2	TRBJ2-3	-	CASSYRAGGADTQYF	TGTGCCAGCAGTTACCGAGCGGGAGGGGCAGATACGCAGTATTTT
TRBV7-9	TRBD2	TRBJ2-1	-	CASRSGRSSYNEQFF	TGTGCCAGTCGCTCCGGGAGGAGCTCCTACAATGAGCAGTTCTTC
TRBV27	TRBD2	TRBJ2-7	-	CASAVTGGPYEQYF	TGTGCCAGCGCAGTTACGGGAGGGCCTTACGAGCAGTACTTC
TRBV4-2	-	TRBJ2-1	-	CASSQAATGVHNEQFF	TGTGCCAGCAGCCAGGCCGCGACCGGGGTTCACAATGAGCAGTTCTTC
TRBV11-2	TRBD1	TRBJ2-7	-	CASRPIQGARYEQYF	TGTGCCAGCAGGCCAATACAGGGGGCAAGGTACGAGCAGTACTTC
TRBV6-5	-	TRBJ1-1	-	CASSYLGGVGAFF	TGTGCCAGCAGTTACTTAGGAGGGGTCGGGGCTTTCTTT
TRBV3-1/TRBV3-2	-	TRBJ2-1	-	CASSLLVNEQFF	TGTGCCAGCAGCCTTCTAGTCAATGAGCAGTTCTTC
TRBV5-1	TRBD2	TRBJ2-2	-	CASSSGTSGSIGELFF	TGCGCCAGCAGCTCCGGGACTAGCGGGAGTATTGGGGAGCTGTTTTTT
TRBV7-2	-	TRBJ2-7	-	CASSFGAGVAYEQYF	-
TRBV30	-	TRBJ1-1	-	CAWSRGPPEAFF	TGTGCCTGGAGCCGAGGGCCCCCTGAAGCTTTCTTT
TRBV11-2	TRBD2	TRBJ2-3	-	CASSSRGGETDTQYF	TGTGCCAGCAGCTCCCGGGGAGGGGAAACAGATACGCAGTATTTT
TRBV5-4	TRBD2	TRBJ2-1	-	CASSLWDYLGNEQFF	TGTGCCAGCAGCTTGTGGGACTACTTGGGGAATGAGCAGTTCTTC